This T cell receptor beta chain was sequenced during a study of HIV-infected patients and healthy controls. Reverse transcription used about 510 ng RNA and constant-region primers for alpha and beta. Each of the alpha and beta chains got its own library through chain-specific third strand synthesis with indices. TCRdb reprocessed the 5' RACE reads with MiXCR, giving one entry per CDR3 protein. Here the sample spans over 5,500 distinct CDR3 sequences, 7.4% being singletons. This clonotype was observed at least ten times. What it binds is unknown. Antiretroviral therapy had run roughly three months, about 14 weeks, before follow-up blood collection. The repertoire came from unfractionated whole blood and reflected all unsorted peripheral T cells. The germline V gene encodes CDR1 LNHDA and CDR2 SQIVND (reference sequence). This CDR3 region has 16 residues. Trimming took off 7 bases at V and 5 bases at J, with 22 bases between the two ends.

General study points: HIV+ repertoires were severely depleted of MAIT alpha-chain CDR3s, unlike healthy controls. Mean usage of eight alpha and eight beta V genes differed significantly in HIV-infected patients versus controls. The authors saw processing only sixteen HIV-infected individuals as a major limitation on generality.

Material: blood, obtained during antiretroviral therapy. The origin of this receptor is an adult with HIV infection. V usage is TRBV19 and J usage is TRBJ2-3; perhaps D is TRBD1 or TRBD2 (6 bases each). The CDR3 loop is CASTPMSGALGDTQYF. Here the CDR3 DNA reads TGTGCCAGTACCCCAATGTCGGGGGCTTTGGGAGATACGCAGTATTTT.